These 31 T cell receptor beta chains came from one sample sequenced in a study of cytomegalovirus exposure and HLA in healthy donors. Researchers ran the PCR with 60 Vbeta and 13 Jbeta primers. Measured with immunoSEQ multiplex PCR; TCRdb has only the in-frame clones, and not every one. The sample consists of about 97,000 clones, approximately 80% of them appearing once. Sequencing was performed on PBMCs. The receptors originated from a male donor in good health and CMV-seropositive.

The CDR3 region has the DNA TGTGCCAGCAGCTTAGGGCGGGGTCAGCCCCAGCATTTT. Protein sequence: CASSLGRGQPQHF. The chain is built from TRBV7-3 and TRBJ1-5; no definite D call. The germline V gene encodes CDR1 SGHTA and CDR2 FQGTGA. Trimming stripped 2 bases from V and 6 bases from J, with 8 bases between. The CDR3 spans 13 residues.

The chain has TRBV9 and TRBJ2-5; 12 bases map to TRBD1. The CDR3 consists of 16 residues. Trimming cost V 0 bases and J 5 bases; bases outside gene matches: 5. CDR1 and CDR2 from the germline V gene are SGDLS and YYNGEE. CDR3 residues: CASSVAGTGGGETQYF. CDR3 DNA: TGTGCCAGCAGCGTAGCTGGGACAGGGGGCGGTGAGACCCAGTACTTC. The variable domain in full, with the rest retrieved from reference TRBV9 and TRBJ2-5, is DSGVTQTPKHLITATGQRVTLRCSPRSGDLSVYWYQQSLDQGLQFLIQYYNGEERAKGNILERFSAQQFPDLHSELNLSSLELGDSALYFCASSVAGTGGGETQYFGPGTRLLVL.

This chain links TRBV10-3 with TRBJ2-6; 7 nucleotides match TRBD2. J was trimmed by 0 bases and V by 8 bases; bases with no gene match: 7. Germline V lookup: CDR1 ENHRY, CDR2 SYGVKD. The CDR3 totals 16 residues. The CDR3 reads CAIPAGDSSGANVLTF. CDR3 coding DNA: TGTGCCATCCCGGCGGGAGACAGCTCTGGGGCCAACGTCCTGACTTTC.

The CDR3 nucleotides read TGTGCCAGTAGTCCGAGACAGGTCACATATGGCTACACCTTC. Translating it yields CASSPRQVTYGYTF. The chain recombines TRBV19 with TRBJ1-2, with a possible D match to TRBD1 (6 bases). V was clipped by 5 bases and J by 5 bases, with 15 bases between them. The CDR3 is 14 residues long. Germline CDR1 is LNHDA and CDR2 is SQIVND (reference sequence).

The chain has TRBV29-1 and TRBJ1-2; unclear D gene. The CDR3 spans 13 residues. V was clipped by 3 bases and J by 2 bases, with 10 bases between them. Germline CDR1 and CDR2: SQVTM and ANQGSEA. The CDR3 region has the DNA TGCAGCGTTGATCCCCAGGAAAACTATGGCTACACCTTC. It encodes CSVDPQENYGYTF.

J is TRBJ2-3 and V is TRBV7-9; D might be TRBD1 (6 bases). The germline V gene has CDR1 SEHNR and CDR2 FQNEAQ (reference sequence). CDR3 size: 15 residues. The V gene lost 5 bases and the J gene lost 8 bases, with 20 bases spanning the gap. In nucleotides, the CDR3 is TGTGCCAGCAGCCCCGGGACCACAGGGCGCGGTACGCAGTATTTT. Translation gives CASSPGTTGRGTQYF.

The chain uses TRBV19 and TRBJ1-2, with TRBD1 matching 9 bases. J was trimmed by 5 bases and V by 3 bases; bases with no gene match: 7. CDR1 is LNHDA and CDR2 is SQIVND in the germline V gene (reference sequence). This CDR3 region has 15 residues. The CDR3 sequence: CASSISIQGAYGYTF. The DNA for the CDR3 is TGTGCCAGTAGTATTTCGATACAGGGGGCGTATGGCTACACCTTC.

J is TRBJ1-1 and V is TRBV18, with TRBD1 matching over 7 bases. From germline, CDR1 is KGHSH and CDR2 LQKENI. The CDR3 loop spans 15 amino acids. The ends lost 3 bases at V and 0 bases at J; junction bases unmatched: 4. CDR3 coding DNA: TGTGCCAGCTCACCTCAGACAGGGATGAACACTGAAGCTTTCTTT. It translates to CASSPQTGMNTEAFF.

The chain combines TRBV4-1 with TRBJ1-4; D is ambiguous. CDR3 length: 15 amino acids. Trimming removed 1 base from V and 1 base from J, with 7 bases in between. Per the germline V gene, CDR1 is MGHRA and CDR2 is YSYEKL. The CDR3, as DNA: TGCGCCAGCAGCCAAGTTCCGGGAACTAATGAAAAACTGTTTTTT. It is translated as CASSQVPGTNEKLFF.

V and J are TRBV7-9 and TRBJ1-1; possibly TRBD1 for D (5 bases). The germline V gene encodes CDR1 SEHNR and CDR2 FQNEAQ (reference sequence). V lost 6 bases to trimming and J lost 0 bases, with 14 bases between them. The length of the CDR3 is 15 residues. CDR3 region: CASRIQDSMNTEAFF. CDR3 nucleotide sequence: TGTGCCAGCAGGATACAGGATTCTATGAACACTGAAGCTTTCTTT.

The chain joins TRBV5-1 to TRBJ2-7; the match to TRBD1 covers 9 bases. Germline-derived CDR1 and CDR2 are SGHRS and YFSETQ. Trimming took 3 bases from V and 2 from J; bases not matched to a gene: 6. The CDR3 totals 15 residues. CDR3 DNA sequence: TGCGCCAGCAGCTGGACCGGGACAGGGACCTACGAGCAGTACTTC. Translating gives CASSWTGTGTYEQYF. Supplemented by reference TRBV5-1 and TRBJ2-7, the full variable domain reads KAGVTQTPRYLIKTRGQQVTLSCSPISGHRSVSWYQQTPGQGLQFLFEYFSETQRNKGNFPGRFSGRQFSNSRSEMNVSTLELGDSALYLCASSWTGTGTYEQYFGPGTRLTVT.

The chain employs TRBV5-6 and TRBJ2-4; TRBD1 matches at 7 bases. Trimming at V came to 5 bases and at J to 4 bases, leaving 9 bases not matched to a gene. Germline-derived CDR1 and CDR2 are SGHDT and YYEEEE. The CDR3 loop spans 15 amino acids. The CDR3 protein is CASSSPPGQKNIQYF. CDR3 DNA: TGTGCCAGCAGTTCACCGCCGGGACAGAAAAACATTCAGTACTTC.

V gene TRBV9 combines with J gene TRBJ2-1, with 10 bases identical to TRBD2. The CDR3 runs 16 residues. Germline lookup yields CDR1 SGDLS and CDR2 YYNGEE. V lost 5 bases, J lost 2 bases, and 7 bases stayed unmatched. The CDR3 region is CASSWSGGATYNEQFF. The CDR3 nucleotides are TGTGCCAGCAGTTGGAGCGGGGGGGCCACCTACAATGAGCAGTTCTTC.

The V gene is TRBV30, the J gene TRBJ2-7, with TRBD1 matching 7 bases. With 2 bases clipped from V and 2 bases from J, the junction kept 9 bases outside the gene matches. The CDR3 spans 15 residues. Germline V gives CDR1 GTSNPN, CDR2 SVGIG (reference sequence). The CDR3 here is CAWSPGSGGTYEQYF. CDR3 bases: TGTGCCTGGAGTCCCGGGTCAGGGGGAACCTACGAGCAGTACTTC.

V is TRBV30 and J is TRBJ2-5, with TRBD2 identical over 11 bases. CDR3 length: 15 residues. V gave up 1 base and J gave up 5 bases; unmatched junction bases: 6. Germline V gives CDR1 GTSNPN, CDR2 SVGIG (reference sequence). For the CDR3, the DNA is TGTGCCTGGAGTGCCGCCCTAGCGGGGGGCGAGACCCAGTACTTC. Protein: CAWSAALAGGETQYF.

The J gene is TRBJ2-5, the V gene TRBV19; 9 positions agree with TRBD1. This CDR3 comprises 17 residues. V dropped 5 bases and J dropped 5; count of bases not matched to a gene: 15. Germline V lookup: CDR1 LNHDA, CDR2 SQIVND (reference sequence). The CDR3 loop reads CASSSLPGQGFMETQYF. The DNA for the CDR3 is TGTGCCAGTAGTTCTCTTCCCGGACAGGGGTTTATGGAGACCCAGTACTTC.

There are a few counts of this clone. CDR3 coding DNA: TGTGCCAGCAGCTTGGCCGGACAGGGACCGACAGATACGCAGTATTTT. Translated: CASSLAGQGPTDTQYF. The rearrangement uses TRBV5-5 and TRBJ2-3; 8 positions match TRBD1. CDR1 is SGHKS and CDR2 is YYEKEE in the germline V gene (reference sequence). The V gene end was trimmed by 0 bases and the J gene end by 3 bases; junction bases not matched to a gene: 6. The CDR3 has 16 amino acids.

A single count supports this clone. This chain uses TRBV18 with TRBJ1-1, with TRBD1 as a possible D gene (6 bases). V lost 5 bases and J 2 bases, leaving 12 bases between the germline ends. The germline V gene has CDR1 KGHSH and CDR2 LQKENI. The CDR3 contains 14 residues. The CDR3 is CASSSQGFNTEAFF. CDR3 in DNA: TGTGCCAGCTCATCGCAGGGGTTCAACACTGAAGCTTTCTTT. Drawing the rest from reference TRBV18 and TRBJ1-1, the complete variable domain is NAGVMQNPRHLVRRRGQEARLRCSPMKGHSHVYWYRQLPEEGLKFMVYLQKENIIDESGMPKERFSAEFPKEGPSILRIQQVVRGDSAAYFCASSSQGFNTEAFFGQGTRLTVV.

The V call is TRBV7-9, the J call TRBJ2-1, with 7 positions matching TRBD2. The CDR3 totals 17 residues. Germline trimming cut 6 bases from V and 2 bases from J; bases unmatched to any gene: 13. CDR1 SEHNR and CDR2 FQNEAQ come from the germline V gene (reference sequence). The chain's CDR3 is CASRSAGAGVAYNEQFF. As DNA, the CDR3 is TGTGCCAGCAGATCTGCTGGGGCGGGGGTGGCCTACAATGAGCAGTTCTTC.

There are a few counts of this clone. This chain links TRBV6-5 with TRBJ2-7; D remains ambiguous. The germline V gene encodes CDR1 MNHEY and CDR2 SVGAGI. V was clipped by 2 bases and J by 3 bases, with 14 bases between them. CDR3 length equals 15 residues. The CDR3 region has the DNA TGTGCCAGCAGTTACGGTCCGCAGGCTCGCTACGAGCAGTACTTC. Translated: CASSYGPQARYEQYF.

V usage is TRBV30 and J usage is TRBJ1-5; TRBD1 matches 8 bases. V lost 3 bases, J lost 6 bases, and 25 bases stayed unmatched. Germline CDR1 GTSNPN, CDR2 SVGIG (reference sequence). The CDR3 extends over 20 amino acids. The CDR3 here is CAWRPTPGTYRGRNAQPQHF. As DNA, the CDR3 is TGTGCCTGGAGACCCACGCCCGGCACATACAGGGGGAGAAACGCTCAGCCCCAGCATTTT.

The chain recombines TRBV5-1 with TRBJ2-2; 8 bases are shared with TRBD1. Germline CDR1 SGHRS, CDR2 YFSETQ. The length of the CDR3 is 15 residues. J was trimmed by 2 bases and V by 5 bases; bases with no gene match: 5. The CDR3 is CASRPGQGNTGELFF. CDR3 coding DNA: TGCGCCAGCAGACCCGGACAGGGAAACACCGGGGAGCTGTTTTTT. Together with reference TRBV5-1 and TRBJ2-2, the CDR3 gives the full variable domain: KAGVTQTPRYLIKTRGQQVTLSCSPISGHRSVSWYQQTPGQGLQFLFEYFSETQRNKGNFPGRFSGRQFSNSRSEMNVSTLELGDSALYLCASRPGQGNTGELFFGEGSRLTVL.

The chain uses TRBV13 and TRBJ2-2, with D possibly matching TRBD2 (6 bases). There are 18 residues in the CDR3. Trimming pared 4 bases from V and 5 bases from J, leaving 23 bases between. Germline CDR1 and CDR2: PRHDT and FYEKMQ (reference sequence). This CDR3 is CASSCLRRDSARTGELFF. CDR3 bases: TGTGCCAGCAGCTGTTTACGTCGGGACTCGGCTCGAACCGGGGAGCTGTTTTTT.

The chain links TRBV7-2 to TRBJ1-2; weak D call: TRBD1 (6 bases). V was cut by 1 base and J by 4 bases, with 13 bases left in between. The CDR3 is 15 residues long. The germline V gene encodes CDR1 SGHTA and CDR2 FQGNSA. The CDR3, as DNA: TGTGCCAGCAGCTTAGAAACAGGGAGGGGCTATGGCTACACCTTC. Protein sequence: CASSLETGRGYGYTF.

This clone was counted between two and nine times. V is TRBV15 and J is TRBJ1-5; possibly TRBD1 for D (5 bases). Germline CDR1 reads LNHNV; CDR2 reads YYDKDF (reference sequence). The CDR3 length is 15 residues. Trimming removed 4 bases at V and 9 bases at J, with 19 bases between. The DNA for the CDR3 is TGTGCCACCAGCAACGGGGGTCAGGGTAAGAGGCCCCAGCATTTT. Translated: CATSNGGQGKRPQHF.

This rearrangement joins TRBV18 to TRBJ2-6; D is unresolved. Germline V gene data show CDR1 as KGHSH and CDR2 as LQKENI. CDR3 length equals 14 residues. Trimming left V 3 bases short and J 3 bases short, with 6 bases between. In DNA, the CDR3 is TGTGCCAGCTCACCGCCCGGTGGGGCCAACGTCCTGACTTTC. Its protein is CASSPPGGANVLTF.

The rearrangement joins TRBV2 to TRBJ1-2; a possible D gene is TRBD1 (6 bases). This CDR3 is 14 amino acids long. V was shortened by 3 bases and J by 4 bases, with 12 bases between the two germline ends. The germline CDR1 and CDR2 sequences are SNHLY and FYNNEI. CDR3 nucleotide sequence: TGTGCCAGCAGTGAGCACAGGGAAATCTATGGCTACACCTTC. This codes for CASSEHREIYGYTF.

This clone was counted once. The V call is TRBV7-6, the J call TRBJ2-5, with 12 nucleotides matching TRBD2. The J segment lost 11 bases and the V segment lost 4 bases, leaving 2 bases of the junction unmatched. CDR1 is SGHVS and CDR2 is FNYEAQ in the germline V gene. This CDR3 has 12 residues. CDR3 amino acids: CASSSLAGGQYF. DNA for the CDR3: TGTGCCAGCAGCTCACTAGCGGGGGGTCAGTACTTC.

The chain uses TRBV19 and TRBJ2-7, with 9 bases aligning to TRBD1. The CDR3 is 15 amino acids. V lost 3 bases to trimming and J lost 4 bases; unmatched junction nucleotides: 7. Germline-derived CDR1 and CDR2 are LNHDA and SQIVND (reference sequence). CDR3 coding DNA: TGTGCCAGTAGTATCGGAGGACAGGGGAAATACGAGCAGTACTTC. Encoded protein: CASSIGGQGKYEQYF.

This clone was detected once. The chain employs TRBV5-1 and TRBJ1-5, with a possible D match to TRBD1 (5 bases). Germline V gene sequence: CDR1 SGHRS, CDR2 YFSETQ. The CDR3 consists of 15 residues. Between the trimmed V and J ends, which lost 5 bases and 1 base, there was a span of 13 bases. The CDR3 reads CASSLTGQSNQPQHF. Here the CDR3 DNA reads TGCGCCAGCAGTCTCACTGGACAAAGCAATCAGCCCCAGCATTTT.

J is TRBJ1-4 and V is TRBV5-4; no clear D. Per germline, CDR1 SGHNT and CDR2 YYREEE (reference sequence). Trimming pared 0 bases from V and 2 bases from J, leaving 5 bases between. The CDR3 extends over 14 amino acids. The CDR3 DNA reads as TGTGCCAGCAGCTTGGGAGGGACTAATGAAAAACTGTTTTTT. This gives the protein CASSLGGTNEKLFF. The whole variable domain, filled in from reference TRBV5-4 and TRBJ1-4, reads ETGVTQSPTHLIKTRGQQVTLRCSSQSGHNTVSWYQQALGQGPQFIFQYYREEENGRGNFPPRFSGLQFPNYSSELNVNALELDDSALYLCASSLGGTNEKLFFGSGTQLSVL.